A selection of T cell receptor beta chains follows, all from one sample in a study of blood T cell repertoires in COVID-19. Assay: immunoSEQ multiplex PCR; the TCRdb copy retains only in-frame clones and omits some. The table has 110,000 to 150,000 clones, about 86% seen once. Sequencing input: peripheral blood. These receptors were obtained from a woman aged 55-69 years with acute or convalescent COVID-19. Each CDR3 is given with its conserved first and last residue. D genes are given only for firm matches. Size is stated for part of the rows, as once, few or many counts, or as a class when the clone is expanded.

>once|.|TRBJ2-1|TRBV10-3
TGTGCCATCAGTGTGGCAGGGCGCCATGATGAGCAGTTCTTC
CAISVAGRHDEQFF
>.|TRBD2|TRBJ2-7|TRBV27
TGTGCCAGCAGCCGCTCGGGGGGCTCCTACGAGCAGTACTTC
CASSRSGGSYEQYF
>.|TRBD1|TRBJ2-7|TRBV7-9
TGTGCCAGCAGCTTACCGGCAGGGGGCTTTGTCTCCTACGAGCAGTACTTC
CASSLPAGGFVSYEQYF
>.|TRBD2|TRBJ2-1|TRBV19
TGTGCCAGTAGCTTGGGAGGACTAGCGGTCAATGAGCAGTTCTTC
CASSLGGLAVNEQFF
>.|.|TRBJ1-2|TRBV24-1
TGTGCCACCAGTGATTTGGAACTTCGTGGCTACACCTTC
CATSDLELRGYTF
>.|.|TRBJ1-1|TRBV5-4
TGTGCCAGCAGCTTGGAGACAAAGACTGAAGCTTTCTTT
CASSLETKTEAFF
>.|.|TRBJ2-7|TRBV27
TGTGCCCCACTCGTCTCCTACGAGCAGTACTTC
CAPLVSYEQYF
>.|.|TRBJ1-3|TRBV10-3
TGTGCCCTCAGGGGCGACTCTGGAAACACCATATATTTT
CALRGDSGNTIYF
>.|.|TRBJ1-2|TRBV6-6
TGTGCCAGCAGTTACGAGGGTTTAGGTGGCTACACCTTC
CASSYEGLGGYTF
>.|TRBD1|TRBJ1-3|TRBV3-1/TRBV3-2
TGTGCCAGCAGCCTTTGGACAGGGACCCTCAAGACCTCTGGAAACACCATATATTTT
CASSLWTGTLKTSGNTIYF
>.|TRBD1|TRBJ1-2|TRBV6-1
TGTGCCAGCAGTGAAAATACAGGGGGCACAAGTGGCTACACCTTC
CASSENTGGTSGYTF
>.|TRBD1|TRBJ1-2|TRBV28
TGTGCCAGCAGTTTAATTGGGACAGGGGGCAACTATGGCTACACCTTC
CASSLIGTGGNYGYTF
>.|TRBD1|TRBJ1-6|TRBV9
TGTGCCAGCAGCTCGGACGCGCAGGGGGGTTCACCCCTCCACTTT
CASSSDAQGGSPLHF
>.|TRBD1|TRBJ2-5|TRBV11-3
TGTGCCAGCAGCCGAGGGGCAGGGGGACAAGAGACCCAGTACTTC
CASSRGAGGQETQYF
>.|.|TRBJ2-5|TRBV7-9
TGTGCCAGCAGCTTTTCTGGTGAGATGGTGTACTTC
CASSFSGEMVYF
>.|.|TRBJ1-1|TRBV6-5
TGTGCCAGCAGAACAGGGTTACCCACTGAAGCTTTCTTT
CASRTGLPTEAFF
>.|TRBD1|TRBJ1-5|TRBV3-1/TRBV3-2
TGTGCCAGCAGTCGGACAGGGGCCCAGCCCCAGCATTTT
CASSRTGAQPQHF
>.|.|TRBJ2-7|TRBV28
TGTGCCAGCTCCCAGGAACCGGGCCGGGGGGCCTATTACGAGCAGTACTTC
CASSQEPGRGAYYEQYF
>.|.|TRBJ1-1|TRBV11-3
TGTGCCAGCAGCCCCGGGCGGGCGAACACTGAAGCTTTCTTT
CASSPGRANTEAFF
>.|.|TRBJ1-1|TRBV28
TGTGCCAGCAGTTTATCTTATTCTGAAGCTTTCTTT
CASSLSYSEAFF
>.|TRBD1|TRBJ2-2|TRBV30
TGTGCCTGGGACAGGGGGCCGGGCACCGGGGAGCTGTTTTTT
CAWDRGPGTGELFF
>.|TRBD1|TRBJ1-1|TRBV9
TGTGCCAGCAGCCTAGACAGGGGCACTGAAGCTTTCTTT
CASSLDRGTEAFF
>.|.|TRBJ1-1|TRBV5-1
TGCGCCAGCAGCCCTCGGGAGGGGGGGAACACTGAAGCTTTCTTT
CASSPREGGNTEAFF
>.|.|TRBJ1-1|TRBV19
TGTGCCAGTTCCGACGGTGAGGTGGACACTGAAGCTTTCTTT
CASSDGEVDTEAFF
>.|TRBD1|TRBJ1-5|TRBV30
TGTGCCTGGAGTCCAGGGGGCGCGGGCAATCAGCCCCAGCATTTT
CAWSPGGAGNQPQHF
>once|TRBD1|TRBJ1-4|TRBV19
TGTGCCAGTAGTTTGCTGGCTGGGACAGGGGTAACTATAGAAGAAAAACTGTTTTTT
CASSLLAGTGVTIEEKLFF
>.|.|TRBJ1-2|TRBV24-1
TGTGCCACCAGTGATTTGAATCGGGGGGGGCGTGGCTACACCTTC
CATSDLNRGGRGYTF
>.|.|TRBJ2-7|TRBV7-3
TGTGCCAGCAGCTTAGGAGGTCCCTACGAGCAGTACTTC
CASSLGGPYEQYF
>.|TRBD1|TRBJ2-7|TRBV7-2
TGTGCCAGCAGCTCAAGACAGGGCCCCTACGAGCAGTACTTC
CASSSRQGPYEQYF
>.|.|TRBJ2-5|TRBV2
TGTGCCAGCACGGAGAGTCAAGAGACCCAGTACTTC
CASTESQETQYF
>.|.|TRBJ2-1|TRBV5-1
TGCGCCAGCAGCTTGGGACAGGTAGAGAATGAGCAGTTCTTC
CASSLGQVENEQFF
>.|.|TRBJ1-4|TRBV29-1
TGCAGCGTTGGTGGCGGGGGAGATGAAAAACTGTTTTTT
CSVGGGGDEKLFF
>.|.|TRBJ1-4|TRBV11-2
TGTGCCAGCAGCTTTGGGGCTACAAATGAAAAACTGTTTTTT
CASSFGATNEKLFF
>.|TRBD1|TRBJ1-6|TRBV6-4
TGTGCCAGCAGCGAGGGACAGGGCAGGAATTCACCCCTCCACTTT
CASSEGQGRNSPLHF
>.|.|TRBJ1-2|TRBV3-1/TRBV3-2
TGTGCCAGCAGCCAAGGTCTAGGAGGGAGGGAAGGCTACACCTTC
CASSQGLGGREGYTF
>.|.|TRBJ2-1|TRBV11-3
TGTGCCAGCAGCAGTTCCGGGACCTACAATGAGCAGTTCTTC
CASSSSGTYNEQFF
>.|TRBD1|TRBJ1-2|TRBV6-5
TGTGCCAGCAGCCCAGACAGGGGCTATGGCTACACCTTC
CASSPDRGYGYTF
>.|.|TRBJ1-5|TRBV29-1
TGCAGCGTTGGAGTCTCAGGGGAAGGCAATCAGCCCCAGCATTTT
CSVGVSGEGNQPQHF
>.|.|TRBJ1-4|TRBV19
TGTGCCAGTAGTATAGGGACCGGGACTTCCATCCGGGCATCTAATGAAAAACTGTTTTTT
CASSIGTGTSIRASNEKLFF
>.|.|TRBJ2-7|TRBV5-5
TGTGCCAGCAGCTTGGACAGGGCCTACGAGCAGTACTTC
CASSLDRAYEQYF
>few|.|TRBJ2-5|TRBV5-4
TGTGCCAGCAGCTCAACAGGGTACCAAGAGACCCAGTACTTC
CASSSTGYQETQYF
>.|.|TRBJ1-2|TRBV28
TGTGCCAGCAGTTTATCGGGAAATGGCTACACCTTC
CASSLSGNGYTF